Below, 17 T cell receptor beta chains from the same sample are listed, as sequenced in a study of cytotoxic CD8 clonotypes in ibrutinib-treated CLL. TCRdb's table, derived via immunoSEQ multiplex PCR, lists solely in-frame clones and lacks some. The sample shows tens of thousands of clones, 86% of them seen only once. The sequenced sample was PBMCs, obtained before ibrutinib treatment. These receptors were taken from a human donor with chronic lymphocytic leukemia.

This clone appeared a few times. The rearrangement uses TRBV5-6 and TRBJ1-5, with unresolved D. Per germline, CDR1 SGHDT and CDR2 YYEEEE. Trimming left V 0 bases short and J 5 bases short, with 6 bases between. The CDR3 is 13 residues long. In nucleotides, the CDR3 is TGTGCCAGCAGCTTGGGCACGTATCAGCCCCAGCATTTT. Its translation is CASSLGTYQPQHF.

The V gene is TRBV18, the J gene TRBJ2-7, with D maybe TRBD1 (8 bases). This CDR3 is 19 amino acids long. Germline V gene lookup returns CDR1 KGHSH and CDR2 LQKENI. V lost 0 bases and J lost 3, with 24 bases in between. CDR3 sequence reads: CASSPPRGRGQADLYEQYF. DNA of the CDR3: TGTGCCAGCTCACCACCGCGGGGGCGGGGACAGGCGGACCTCTACGAGCAGTACTTC.

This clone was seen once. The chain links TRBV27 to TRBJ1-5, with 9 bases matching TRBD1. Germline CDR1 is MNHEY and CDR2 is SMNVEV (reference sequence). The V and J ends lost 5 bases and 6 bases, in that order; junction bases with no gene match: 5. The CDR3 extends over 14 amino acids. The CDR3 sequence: CASSDGTGFQPQHF. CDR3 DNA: TGTGCCAGCAGTGACGGGACAGGGTTTCAGCCCCAGCATTTT.

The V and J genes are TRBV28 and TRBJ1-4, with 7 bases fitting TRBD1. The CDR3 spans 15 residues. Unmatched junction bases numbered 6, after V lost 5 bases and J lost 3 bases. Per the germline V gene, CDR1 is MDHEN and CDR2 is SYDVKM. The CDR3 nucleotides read TGTGCCAGCAGTATGCAGGGGGTGGCTAATGAAAAACTGTTTTTT. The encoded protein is CASSMQGVANEKLFF.

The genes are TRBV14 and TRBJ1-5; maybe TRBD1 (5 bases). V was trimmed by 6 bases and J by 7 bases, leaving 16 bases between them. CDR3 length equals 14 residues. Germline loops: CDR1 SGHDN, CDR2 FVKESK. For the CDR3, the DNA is TGTGCCAGCAGTCAATCTCAGGGTCACCAGCCCCAGCATTTT. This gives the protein CASSQSQGHQPQHF.

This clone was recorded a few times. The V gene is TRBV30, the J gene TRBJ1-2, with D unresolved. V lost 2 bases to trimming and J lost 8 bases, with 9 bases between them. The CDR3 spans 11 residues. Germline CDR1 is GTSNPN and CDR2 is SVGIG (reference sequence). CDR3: CAWSPQSGYTF. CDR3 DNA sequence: TGTGCCTGGAGTCCCCAGTCCGGCTACACCTTC.

The CDR3 DNA is TGCGCCAGCAGCGGTGGGGACTCTTACTACGAGCAGTACTTC. Amino acid sequence: CASSGGDSYYEQYF. The chain employs TRBV5-1 and TRBJ2-7; the D gene is possibly TRBD2 (6 bases). The germline CDR1 and CDR2 sequences are SGHRS and YFSETQ. The CDR3 is made up of 14 amino acids. V lost 4 bases and J 3 bases, leaving 14 bases between the germline ends.

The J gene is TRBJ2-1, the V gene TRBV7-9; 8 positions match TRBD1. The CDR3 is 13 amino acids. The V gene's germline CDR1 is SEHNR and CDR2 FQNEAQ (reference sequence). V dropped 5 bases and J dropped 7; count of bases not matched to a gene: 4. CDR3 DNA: TGTGCCAGCAGCCTGGGACAGGCTAATGAGCAGTTCTTC. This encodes CASSLGQANEQFF. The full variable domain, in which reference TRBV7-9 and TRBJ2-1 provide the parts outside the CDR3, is DTGVSQNPRHKITKRGQNVTFRCDPISEHNRLYWYRQTLGQGPEFLTYFQNEAQLEKSRLLSDRFSAERPKGSFSTLEIQRTEQGDSAMYLCASSLGQANEQFFGPGTRLTVL.

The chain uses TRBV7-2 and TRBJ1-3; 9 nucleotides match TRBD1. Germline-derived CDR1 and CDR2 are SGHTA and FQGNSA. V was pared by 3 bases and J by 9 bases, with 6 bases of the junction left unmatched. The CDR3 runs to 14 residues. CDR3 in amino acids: CASSLGQGIGTIYF. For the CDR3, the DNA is TGTGCCAGCAGCTTGGGACAGGGCATCGGCACCATATATTTT. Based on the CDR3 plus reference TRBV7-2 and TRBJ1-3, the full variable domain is GAGVSQSPSNKVTEKGKDVELRCDPISGHTALYWYRQSLGQGLEFLIYFQGNSAPDKSGLPSDRFSAERTGGSVSTLTIQRTQQEDSAVYLCASSLGQGIGTIYFGEGSWLTVV.

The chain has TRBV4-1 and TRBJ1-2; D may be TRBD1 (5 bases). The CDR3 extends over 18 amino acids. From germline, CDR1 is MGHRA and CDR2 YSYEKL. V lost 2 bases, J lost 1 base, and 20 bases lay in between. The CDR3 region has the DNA TGCGCCAGCAGCCAAAAAAACGGACGGACACAACTTAACTATGGCTACACCTTC. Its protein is CASSQKNGRTQLNYGYTF.

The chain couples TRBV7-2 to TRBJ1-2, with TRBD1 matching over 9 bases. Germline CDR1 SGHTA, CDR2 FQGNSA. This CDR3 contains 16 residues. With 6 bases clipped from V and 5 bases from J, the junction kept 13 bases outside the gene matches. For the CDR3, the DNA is TGTGCCAGCAGGCAGGACAGGGGATTGTCTTATTATGGCTACACCTTC. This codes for CASRQDRGLSYYGYTF.

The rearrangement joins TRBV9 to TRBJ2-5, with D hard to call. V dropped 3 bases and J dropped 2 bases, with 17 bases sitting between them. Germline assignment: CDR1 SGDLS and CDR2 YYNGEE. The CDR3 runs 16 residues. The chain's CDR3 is CASSEPWVKQQETQYF. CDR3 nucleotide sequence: TGTGCCAGCAGCGAACCGTGGGTGAAACAACAAGAGACCCAGTACTTC.

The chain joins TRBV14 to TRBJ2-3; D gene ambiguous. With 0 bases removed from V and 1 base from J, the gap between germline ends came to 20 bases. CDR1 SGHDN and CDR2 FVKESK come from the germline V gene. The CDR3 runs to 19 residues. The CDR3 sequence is CASSQDNSWGISRTDTQYF. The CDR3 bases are TGTGCCAGCAGCCAAGATAACAGTTGGGGAATCTCTCGCACAGATACGCAGTATTTT.

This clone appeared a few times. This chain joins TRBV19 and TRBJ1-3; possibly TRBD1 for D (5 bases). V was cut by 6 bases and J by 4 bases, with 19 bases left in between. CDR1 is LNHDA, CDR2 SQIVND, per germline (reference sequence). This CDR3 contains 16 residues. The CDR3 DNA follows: TGTGCCAGTAGCAGCCCCGGGTCCAACAGGGGAAACACCATATATTTT. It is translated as CASSSPGSNRGNTIYF.

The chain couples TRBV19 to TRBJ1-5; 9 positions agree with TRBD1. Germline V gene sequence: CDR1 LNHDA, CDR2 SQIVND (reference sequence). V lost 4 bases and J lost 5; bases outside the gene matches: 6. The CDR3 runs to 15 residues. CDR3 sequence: CASSKGTGLDQPQHF. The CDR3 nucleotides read TGTGCCAGTAGTAAGGGGACAGGGCTCGATCAGCCCCAGCATTTT.

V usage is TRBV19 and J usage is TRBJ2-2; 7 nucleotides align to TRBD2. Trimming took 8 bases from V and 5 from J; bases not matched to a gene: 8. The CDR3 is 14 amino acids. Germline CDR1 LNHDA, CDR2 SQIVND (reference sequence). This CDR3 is CASVAGVRTGELFF. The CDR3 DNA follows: TGTGCCAGTGTGGCGGGAGTACGAACCGGGGAGCTGTTTTTT.

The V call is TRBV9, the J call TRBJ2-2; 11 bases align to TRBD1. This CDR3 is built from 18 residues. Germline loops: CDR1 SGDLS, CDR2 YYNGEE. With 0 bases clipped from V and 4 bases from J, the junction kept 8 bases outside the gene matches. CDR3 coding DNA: TGTGCCAGCAGCGTAGTCTCCTGGGGGACAGGGGGCACCGGGGAGCTGTTTTTT. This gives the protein CASSVVSWGTGGTGELFF. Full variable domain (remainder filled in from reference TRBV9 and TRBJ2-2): DSGVTQTPKHLITATGQRVTLRCSPRSGDLSVYWYQQSLDQGLQFLIQYYNGEERAKGNILERFSAQQFPDLHSELNLSSLELGDSALYFCASSVVSWGTGGTGELFFGEGSRLTVL.